The present T cell receptor (beta chain) was sequenced within a study of T cells in Graves' hyperthyroidism and ophthalmopathy. Background on the study: Peripheral blood was collected at initial diagnosis, before any treatment. The study, taken as a whole, reports: Blood held most thyroid clonotypes expanded above 0.001 frequency.

Worth noting for this clonotype: Antigen specificity is unknown.

It was roughly 10 ml of fresh peripheral blood that supplied the PBMCs. Amplification yielded TCR beta CDR3 regions, with RNA transcripts as the source. A first-round RT-PCR of the TCR CDR3 used the HTBI primer set. TCRdb used MiXCR to reprocess the multiplex PCR reads, holding one entry per CDR3 protein. The table shows 50,000 to 60,000 distinct CDR3 sequences, with roughly 52% occurring only once. The sequenced sample was blood. This TCR came from a woman aged 25 to 39 with Graves' ophthalmopathy.

CDR3 protein: CASSPTGLAGGETQYF. The DNA for the CDR3 is TGTGCCAGCAGCCCAACGGGACTAGCGGGAGGAGAGACCCAGTACTTC. The genes are TRBV7-3 and TRBJ2-5; 15 positions agree with TRBD2. CDR3 length: 16 amino acids. Germline lookup yields CDR1 SGHTA and CDR2 FQGTGA. V trimming: 5 bases; J trimming: 4 bases; junction bases outside the gene matches: 5. The full variable domain, with the rest looked up from reference TRBV7-3 and TRBJ2-5, is GAGVSQTPSNKVTEKGKYVELRCDPISGHTALYWYRQSLGQGPEFLIYFQGTGAADDSGLPNDRFFAVRPEGSVSTLKIQRTERGDSAVYLCASSPTGLAGGETQYFGPGTRLLVL.